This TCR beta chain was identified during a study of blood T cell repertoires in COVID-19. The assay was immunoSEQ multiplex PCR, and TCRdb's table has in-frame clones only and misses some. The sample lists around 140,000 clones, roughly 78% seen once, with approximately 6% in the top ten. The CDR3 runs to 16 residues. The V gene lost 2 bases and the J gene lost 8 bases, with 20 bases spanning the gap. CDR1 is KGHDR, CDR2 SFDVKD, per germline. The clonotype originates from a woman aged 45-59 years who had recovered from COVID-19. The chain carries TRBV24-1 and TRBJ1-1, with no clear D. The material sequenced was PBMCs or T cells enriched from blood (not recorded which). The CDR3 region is CATSDYSWVAPEEAFF. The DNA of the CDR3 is TGTGCCACCAGTGATTATAGCTGGGTCGCTCCGGAAGAAGCTTTCTTT.